The entry below gives a single TCR beta chain sequence along with its context. Diagnoses used clinical symptoms, serum thyroxine and TRAb, thyroid ultrasound and orbital computed tomography. This CDR3 contains 15 residues. Germline-derived CDR1 and CDR2 are KGHSH and LQKENI. The trim removed 4 bases at V and 11 bases at J, leaving 10 bases unmatched. This entry is derived from a study of T cells in Graves' hyperthyroidism and ophthalmopathy. RNA transcripts served as the template for amplifying TCR beta CDR3 regions. When the TCR CDR3 underwent first-round RT-PCR, the HTBI primer set was used. TCRdb itself ran the multiplex PCR reads through MiXCR, one entry per CDR3 protein. The sample contains 400,000 to 450,000 distinct CDR3 sequences, roughly 14% of which appear only once.

The J gene is TRBJ1-6, the V gene TRBV18; 8 bases are shared with TRBD1. The receptor was derived from a man aged 18 to 30 with Graves' ophthalmopathy. Sequencing input: blood. The CDR3 DNA reads as TGTGCCAGCTCACAGGACAGGGCCGCCAATCCACCCCTCCACTTT. Protein product: CASSQDRAANPPLHF.